These T cell receptor beta chains were read from a single sample in a study of cytomegalovirus exposure and HLA in healthy donors. Profiling relied on immunoSEQ multiplex PCR, and the TCRdb table lists in-frame clones only, not all of them. The sample comprises about 120,000 clones, 81% of which are singletons, and 2% to 2.5% rests with the top ten. Material: PBMCs. The receptors derive from a woman aged 40 to 55 in good health and CMV-seronegative. CDR3s include the opening cysteine and the closing phenylalanine or tryptophan.

V	J	CDR3
TRBV4-1	TRBJ2-4	CASSQDQLEWEKVNIQYF
TRBV4-1	TRBJ2-1	CASSFTPPETSGRVPGTNEQFF
TRBV11-1	TRBJ2-7	CASSSQVYYEQYF
TRBV7-3	TRBJ2-7	CASSLGRGYEQYF
TRBV2	TRBJ2-5	CASRWTGIPQETQYF
TRBV7-2	TRBJ2-7	CASSPQGNEQYF
TRBV29-1	TRBJ1-2	CSVEDQERAGGYTF
TRBV4-3	TRBJ2-1	CASSQRGPSYNEQFF
TRBV11-2	TRBJ2-5	CASSKQRERQETQYF
TRBV2	TRBJ1-2	CASRGQGYNYGYTF
TRBV2	TRBJ1-4	CASRDKGARGEKLFF
TRBV5-1	TRBJ1-1	CASSTTGNTEAFF
TRBV7-9	TRBJ1-5	CSSSHTGQDRNQPQHF
TRBV29-1	TRBJ1-1	CSVKDLRQGNTEAFF
TRBV7-9	TRBJ1-5	CASSSDRGSNQPQHF
TRBV28	TRBJ2-5	CASSSVGRTGQETQYF
TRBV28	TRBJ1-5	CASTPGGSYNQPQHF
TRBV7-2	TRBJ1-2	CASSLVNQNYGYTF
TRBV5-1	TRBJ1-1	CASSSQAGGYTEAFF
TRBV9	TRBJ1-4	CASSPGDASEKLFF
TRBV4-2	TRBJ2-1	CASSPSLAVSSYNEQFF
TRBV9	TRBJ2-1	CASSVEGREEYSSYNEQFF
TRBV2	TRBJ1-5	CASSEGGRQPQHF
TRBV11-3	TRBJ2-1	CASSLRLGDEQFF
TRBV4-1	TRBJ1-3	CASSQAPPTGTGAYTIYF
TRBV18	TRBJ2-5	CASSRGGTQYF
TRBV9	TRBJ1-2	CASSVGGDGYTF
TRBV2	TRBJ2-3	CASSGDRGAVIYTQYF
TRBV7-3	TRBJ2-2	CASSSGGTGTLNTGELFF
TRBV7-9	TRBJ2-2	CASSYRGSSAGELFF
TRBV4-3	TRBJ1-1	CASSQGPPTGVGAEAFF
TRBV6-6	TRBJ2-7	CASRTPGLAHEQYF
TRBV5-8	TRBJ1-2	CASSLASPGYGYTF
TRBV5-1	TRBJ2-4	CASSWDRDTAKNIQYF
TRBV6-1	TRBJ2-5	CASSPHGTLEETQYF
TRBV2	TRBJ2-5	CASSDRSSSGRGETQYF
TRBV27	TRBJ2-2	CASRRGTSGLSGELFF
TRBV27	TRBJ2-6	CASSMDSSGANVLTF
TRBV30	TRBJ1-2	CAWGGGYRVGGYTF
TRBV9	TRBJ1-4	CASSAGTGGSEKLFF
TRBV9	TRBJ1-2	CASSVITGNWNGYTF
TRBV19	TRBJ1-5	CASSRTGRDQPQHF
TRBV11-3	TRBJ1-1	CASSLAWHAFNTEAFF
TRBV4-1	TRBJ1-1	CASSHETGVGTEAFF
TRBV15	TRBJ2-7	CATSRGLAGGKSYEQYF
TRBV27	TRBJ1-5	CASSLGLNQPQHF
TRBV7-9	TRBJ2-7	CASSGQTTGTYEQYF
TRBV29-1	TRBJ2-3	CSVVPGKSTDTQYF
TRBV7-2	TRBJ1-2	CASSSTRQGATGYTF
TRBV27	TRBJ2-7	CASSLSGQGWYEQYF
TRBV9	.	CASSVGDREYEQYF